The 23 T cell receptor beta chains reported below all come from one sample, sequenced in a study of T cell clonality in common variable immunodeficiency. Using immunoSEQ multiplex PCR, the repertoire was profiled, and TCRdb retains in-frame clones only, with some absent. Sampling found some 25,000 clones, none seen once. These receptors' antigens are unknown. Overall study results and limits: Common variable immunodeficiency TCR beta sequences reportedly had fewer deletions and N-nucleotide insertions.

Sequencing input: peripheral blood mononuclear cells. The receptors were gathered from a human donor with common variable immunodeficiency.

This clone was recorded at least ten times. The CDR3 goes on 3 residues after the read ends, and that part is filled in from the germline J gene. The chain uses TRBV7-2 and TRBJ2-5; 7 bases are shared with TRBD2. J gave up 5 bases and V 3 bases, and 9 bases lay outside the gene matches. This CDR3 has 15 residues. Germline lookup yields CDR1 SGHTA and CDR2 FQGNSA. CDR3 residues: CASSLGYSGGETQYF. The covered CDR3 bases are TGTGCCAGCAGCTTGGGATATTCCGGGGGGGAGACC. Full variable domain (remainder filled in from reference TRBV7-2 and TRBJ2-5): GAGVSQSPSNKVTEKGKDVELRCDPISGHTALYWYRQSLGQGLEFLIYFQGNSAPDKSGLPSDRFSAERTGGSVSTLTIQRTQQEDSAVYLCASSLGYSGGETQYFGPGTRLLVL.

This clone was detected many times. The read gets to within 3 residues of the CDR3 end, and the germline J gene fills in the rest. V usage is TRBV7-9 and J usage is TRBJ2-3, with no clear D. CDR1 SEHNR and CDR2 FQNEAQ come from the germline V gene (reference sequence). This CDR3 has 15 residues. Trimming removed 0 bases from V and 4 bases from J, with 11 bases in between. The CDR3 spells CASSLALTGSDTQYF. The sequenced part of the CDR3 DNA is TGTGCCAGCAGCTTAGCTCTGACTGGCTCAGATACG.

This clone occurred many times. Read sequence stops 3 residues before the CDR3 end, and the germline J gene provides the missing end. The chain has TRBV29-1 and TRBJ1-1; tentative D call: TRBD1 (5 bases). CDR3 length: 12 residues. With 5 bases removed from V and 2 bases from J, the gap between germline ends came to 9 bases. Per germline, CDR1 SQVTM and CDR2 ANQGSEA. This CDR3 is CSVRQGNTEAFF. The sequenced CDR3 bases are TGCAGCGTTCGGCAGGGAAACACTGAA.

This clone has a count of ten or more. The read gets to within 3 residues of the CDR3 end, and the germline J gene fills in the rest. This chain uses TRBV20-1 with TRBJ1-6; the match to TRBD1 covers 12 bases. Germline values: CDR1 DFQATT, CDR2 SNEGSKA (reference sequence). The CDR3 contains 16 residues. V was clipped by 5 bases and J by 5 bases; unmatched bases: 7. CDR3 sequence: CSAHPGQGADNSPLHF. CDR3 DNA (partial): TGCAGTGCTCATCCGGGACAGGGGGCGGATAATTCACCC.

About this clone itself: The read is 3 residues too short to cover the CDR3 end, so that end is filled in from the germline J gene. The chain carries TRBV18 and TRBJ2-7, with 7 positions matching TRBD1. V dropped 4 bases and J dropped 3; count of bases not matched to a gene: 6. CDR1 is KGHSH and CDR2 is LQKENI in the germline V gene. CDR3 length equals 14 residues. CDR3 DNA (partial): TGTGCCAGCTCACGGGTGGGACAGAACTACGAG. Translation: CASSRVGQNYE. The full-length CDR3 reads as CASSRVGQNYEQYF.

CDR3 sequence: CSARETGANEQYF. The covered CDR3 bases are TGCAGTGCTCGCGAAACAGGAGCCAACGAG. The chain employs TRBV20-1 and TRBJ2-7, with D perhaps TRBD1 (5 bases). The CDR3 end is not reached by the read, which stops 3 residues before it; the germline J gene fills it in. Trimming took 5 bases from V and 5 from J, leaving 16 bases between them. From germline, CDR1 is DFQATT and CDR2 SNEGSKA (reference sequence). The CDR3 contains 13 residues.

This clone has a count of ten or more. The sequenced part of the CDR3 DNA is TGTGCCAGTAGTCGGGGTGCGCGGGAGTTCTACAATGAG. It yields the protein CASSRGAREFYNE. The CDR3 in its entirety is CASSRGAREFYNEQFF. V is TRBV19 and J is TRBJ2-1; the match to TRBD2 covers 7 bases. The read comes to an end 3 residues before the CDR3 does, leaving the germline J gene to fill in the end. Germline V gene sequence: CDR1 LNHDA, CDR2 SQIVND (reference sequence). Trimming removed 5 bases from V and 3 bases from J; junction bases left unmatched: 10. CDR3 size: 16 residues.

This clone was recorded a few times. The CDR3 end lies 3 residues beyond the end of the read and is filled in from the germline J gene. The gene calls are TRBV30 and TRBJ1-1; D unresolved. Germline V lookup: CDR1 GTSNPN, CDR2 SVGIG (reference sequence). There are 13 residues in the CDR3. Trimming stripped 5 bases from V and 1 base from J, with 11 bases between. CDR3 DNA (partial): TGTGCCTGGTTTGCGGGGAAGAACACTGAA. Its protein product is CAWFAGKNTE. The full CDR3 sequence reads CAWFAGKNTEAFF.

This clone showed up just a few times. The CDR3 protein is CASSPGLAGRDGELFF. The CDR3 DNA, read in part, is TGTGCCAGCAGCCCCGGACTAGCGGGGCGGGACGGGGAG. V gene TRBV7-7 combines with J gene TRBJ2-2, with 12 bases that match TRBD2. Coverage ceases 3 residues before the CDR3 finishes, and the germline J gene fills in the end. CDR3 length equals 16 residues. The ends lost 5 bases at V and 7 bases at J; junction bases unmatched: 8. The germline gives CDR1 SSHAT, CDR2 FNYEAQ (reference sequence). Filled out from reference TRBV7-7 and TRBJ2-2, the complete variable domain reads GAGVSQSPRYKVTKRGQDVTLRCDPISSHATLYWYQQALGQGPEFLTYFNYEAQPDKSGLPSDRFSAERPEGSISTLTIQRTEQRDSAMYRCASSPGLAGRDGELFFGEGSRLTVL.

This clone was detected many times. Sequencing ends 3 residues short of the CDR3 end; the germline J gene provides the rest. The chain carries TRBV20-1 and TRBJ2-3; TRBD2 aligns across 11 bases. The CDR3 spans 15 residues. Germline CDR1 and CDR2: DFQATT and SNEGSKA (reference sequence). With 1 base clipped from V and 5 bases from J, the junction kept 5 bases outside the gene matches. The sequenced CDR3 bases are TGCAGTGCTAGAGGACTAGCGGGACGTCGAGATACG. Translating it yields CSARGLAGRRDT. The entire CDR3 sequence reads CSARGLAGRRDTQYF.

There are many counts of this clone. CDR3 bases read: TGTGCCAGCAGCCCCGGGGGGCCGGTCTATGGC. It is translated as CASSPGGPVYG. The entire CDR3 sequence reads CASSPGGPVYGYTF. The genes are TRBV5-4 and TRBJ1-2, with D perhaps matching TRBD1 (6 bases). The read gets to within 3 residues of the CDR3 end, and the germline J gene fills in the rest. Between the trimmed V and J ends, which lost 4 bases and 4 bases, there was a span of 14 bases. Germline CDR1 and CDR2: SGHNT and YYREEE (reference sequence). The CDR3 has 14 residues.

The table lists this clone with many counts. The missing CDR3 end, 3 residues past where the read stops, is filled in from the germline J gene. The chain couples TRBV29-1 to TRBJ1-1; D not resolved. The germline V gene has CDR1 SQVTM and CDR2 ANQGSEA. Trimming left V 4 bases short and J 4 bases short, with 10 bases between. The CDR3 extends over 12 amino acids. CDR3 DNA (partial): TGCAGCGTTGTTCGGACTGGCACTGAA. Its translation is CSVVRTGTE. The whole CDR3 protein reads CSVVRTGTEAFF.

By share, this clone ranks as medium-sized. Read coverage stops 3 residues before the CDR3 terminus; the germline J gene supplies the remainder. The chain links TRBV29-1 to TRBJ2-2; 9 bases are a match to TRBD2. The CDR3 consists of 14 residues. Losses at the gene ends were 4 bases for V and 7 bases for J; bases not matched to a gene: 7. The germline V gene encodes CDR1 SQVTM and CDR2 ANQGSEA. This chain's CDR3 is CSVGVAGVIGELFF. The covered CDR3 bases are TGCAGCGTTGGGGTAGCGGGAGTCATCGGGGAG.

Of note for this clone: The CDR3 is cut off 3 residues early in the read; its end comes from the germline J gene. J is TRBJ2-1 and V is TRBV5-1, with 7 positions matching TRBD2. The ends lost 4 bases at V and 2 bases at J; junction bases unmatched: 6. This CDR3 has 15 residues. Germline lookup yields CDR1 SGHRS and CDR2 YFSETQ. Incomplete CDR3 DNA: TGCGCCAGCAGCCCAGCCGGGACTACCTACAATGAG. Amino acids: CASSPAGTTYNE. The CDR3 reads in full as CASSPAGTTYNEQFF.

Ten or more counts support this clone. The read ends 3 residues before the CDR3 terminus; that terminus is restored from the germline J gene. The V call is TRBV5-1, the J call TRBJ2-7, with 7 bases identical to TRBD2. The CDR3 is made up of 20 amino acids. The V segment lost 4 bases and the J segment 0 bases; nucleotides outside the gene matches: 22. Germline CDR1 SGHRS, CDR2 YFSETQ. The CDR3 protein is CASSPFPGEGLQKNSYEQYF. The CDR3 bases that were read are TGCGCCAGCAGCCCATTTCCGGGGGAGGGCCTTCAAAAAAACTCCTACGAG.

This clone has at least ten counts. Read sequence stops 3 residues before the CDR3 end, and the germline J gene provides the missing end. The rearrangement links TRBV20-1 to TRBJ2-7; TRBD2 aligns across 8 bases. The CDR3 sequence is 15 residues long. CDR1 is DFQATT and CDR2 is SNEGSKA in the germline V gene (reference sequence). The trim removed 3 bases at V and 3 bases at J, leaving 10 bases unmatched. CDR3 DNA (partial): TGCAGTGCTAGTCAACCGGGACTAGTTTTCTACGAG. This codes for CSASQPGLVFYE. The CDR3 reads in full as CSASQPGLVFYEQYF.

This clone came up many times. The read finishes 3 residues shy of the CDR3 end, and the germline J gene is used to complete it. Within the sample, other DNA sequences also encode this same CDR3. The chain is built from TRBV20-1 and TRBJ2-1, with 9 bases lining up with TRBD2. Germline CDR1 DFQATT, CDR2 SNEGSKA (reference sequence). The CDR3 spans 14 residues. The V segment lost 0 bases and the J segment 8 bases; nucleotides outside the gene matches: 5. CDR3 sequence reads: CSARDGTSPHEQFF. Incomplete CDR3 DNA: TGCAGTGCTAGAGATGGGACTAGCCCGCATGAG.

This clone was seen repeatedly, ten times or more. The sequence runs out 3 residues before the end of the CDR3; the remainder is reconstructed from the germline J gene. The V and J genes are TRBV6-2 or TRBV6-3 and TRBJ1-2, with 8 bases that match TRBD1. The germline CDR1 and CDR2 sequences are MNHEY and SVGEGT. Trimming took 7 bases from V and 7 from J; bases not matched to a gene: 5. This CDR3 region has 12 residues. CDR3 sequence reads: CASMDRVFGYTF. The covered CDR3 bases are TGTGCCAGCATGGACAGGGTATTTGGC.

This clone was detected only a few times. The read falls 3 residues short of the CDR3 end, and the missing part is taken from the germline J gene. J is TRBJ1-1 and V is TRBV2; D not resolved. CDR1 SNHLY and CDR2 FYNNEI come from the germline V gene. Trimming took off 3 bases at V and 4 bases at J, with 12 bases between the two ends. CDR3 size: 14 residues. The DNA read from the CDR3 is TGTGCCAGCAGTGATGGAGCGGGATTCACTGAA. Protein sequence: CASSDGAGFTE. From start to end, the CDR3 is CASSDGAGFTEAFF.

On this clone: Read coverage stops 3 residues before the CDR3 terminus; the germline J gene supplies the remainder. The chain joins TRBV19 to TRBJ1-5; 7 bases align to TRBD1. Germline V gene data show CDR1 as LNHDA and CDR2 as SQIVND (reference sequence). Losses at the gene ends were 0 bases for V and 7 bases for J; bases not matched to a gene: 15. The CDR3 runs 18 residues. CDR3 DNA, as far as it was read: TGTGCCAGTAGTATAGAGGACGGCAGGGGGGAATTCGGGCAGCCC. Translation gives CASSIEDGRGEFGQP. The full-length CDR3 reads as CASSIEDGRGEFGQPQHF.

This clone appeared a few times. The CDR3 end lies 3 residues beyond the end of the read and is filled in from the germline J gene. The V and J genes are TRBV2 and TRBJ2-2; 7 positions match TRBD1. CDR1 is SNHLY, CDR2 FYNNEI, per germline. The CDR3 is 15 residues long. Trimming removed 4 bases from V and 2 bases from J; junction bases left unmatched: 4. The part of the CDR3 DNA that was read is TGTGCCAGCAGTGCGGACAGGATTAACACCGGGGAG. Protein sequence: CASSADRINTGE. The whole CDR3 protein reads CASSADRINTGELFF.

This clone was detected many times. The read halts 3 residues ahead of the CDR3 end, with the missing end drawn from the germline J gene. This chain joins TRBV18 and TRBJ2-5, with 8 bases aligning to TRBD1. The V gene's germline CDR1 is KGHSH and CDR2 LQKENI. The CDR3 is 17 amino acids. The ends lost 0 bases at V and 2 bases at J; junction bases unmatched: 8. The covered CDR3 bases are TGTGCCAGCTCACCACCCAGTGACAGGGGAAAACAAGAGACC. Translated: CASSPPSDRGKQET. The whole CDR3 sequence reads CASSPPSDRGKQETQYF.

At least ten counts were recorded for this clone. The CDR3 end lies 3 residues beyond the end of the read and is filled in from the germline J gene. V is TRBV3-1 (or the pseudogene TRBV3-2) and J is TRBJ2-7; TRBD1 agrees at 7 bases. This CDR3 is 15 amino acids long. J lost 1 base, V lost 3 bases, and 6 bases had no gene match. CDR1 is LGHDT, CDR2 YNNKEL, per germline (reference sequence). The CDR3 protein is CASSQDRDRSYEQYF. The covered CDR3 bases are TGTGCCAGCAGCCAGGACCGGGACAGATCCTACGAG.